The 10 T cell receptor beta chains given below trace back to one sample, sequenced in a study of cytomegalovirus exposure and HLA in healthy donors. This table comes from immunoSEQ multiplex PCR, and its TCRdb copy is limited to in-frame clones, with some not included. This repertoire shows approximately 160,000 clones, around four fifths found once; its top ten account for under 2.5%. Material: PBMCs. Receptor source: a young man in good health and CMV-seropositive.

The chain couples TRBV7-9 to TRBJ2-7; 7 bases map to TRBD2. CDR1 is SEHNR and CDR2 is FQNEAQ in the germline V gene (reference sequence). The CDR3 spans 15 residues. V lost 5 bases and J lost 4; bases outside the gene matches: 11. The CDR3 DNA is TGTGCCAGCAGCCCCCCGGGCGGGGGACGATACGAGCAGTACTTC. This translates into CASSPPGGGRYEQYF.

J is TRBJ2-7 and V is TRBV7-2; 8 nucleotides match TRBD2. The CDR3 totals 17 residues. Germline loops: CDR1 SGHTA, CDR2 FQGNSA. The J segment lost 0 bases and the V segment lost 5 bases, leaving 12 bases of the junction unmatched. This CDR3 reads CASSLAGGRGSSYEQYF. The DNA of the CDR3 is TGTGCCAGCAGCCTTGCGGGGGGACGGGGGAGCTCCTACGAGCAGTACTTC.

This clone was detected once. The rearrangement uses TRBV9 and TRBJ2-2; 7 bases fit TRBD2. The CDR3 runs 15 residues. Germline CDR1 reads SGDLS; CDR2 reads YYNGEE. The trim removed 0 bases at V and 7 bases at J, leaving 6 bases unmatched. CDR3 region: CASSVGRGEGGELFF. The CDR3 DNA sequence: TGTGCCAGCAGCGTAGGACGCGGGGAGGGCGGGGAGCTGTTTTTT. The full variable domain, completed using reference TRBV9 and TRBJ2-2, is DSGVTQTPKHLITATGQRVTLRCSPRSGDLSVYWYQQSLDQGLQFLIQYYNGEERAKGNILERFSAQQFPDLHSELNLSSLELGDSALYFCASSVGRGEGGELFFGEGSRLTVL.

This chain uses TRBV9 with TRBJ1-6; 7 positions match TRBD1. The germline V gene has CDR1 SGDLS and CDR2 YYNGEE. The CDR3 sequence is 13 residues long. With 5 bases clipped from V and 8 bases from J, the junction kept 4 bases outside the gene matches. The CDR3 sequence is CASRTGQDSPLHF. The CDR3 DNA reads TGTGCCAGCAGGACAGGACAGGATTCACCCCTCCACTTT.

In this sample, this clone turned up a few times. V gene TRBV7-9 combines with J gene TRBJ2-1; 8 bases map to TRBD2. Germline V lookup: CDR1 SEHNR, CDR2 FQNEAQ (reference sequence). This CDR3 spans 15 amino acids. V gave up 4 bases and J gave up 6 bases; unmatched junction bases: 8. CDR3 region: CASSYRTSRGNEQFF. The CDR3 coding sequence is TGTGCCAGCAGCTATCGGACTAGCCGGGGCAATGAGCAGTTCTTC.

This clone was picked up a small number of times. V gene TRBV4-3 combines with J gene TRBJ1-2; no clear D. Germline CDR1 and CDR2: LGHNA and YSLEER. The CDR3 runs 13 residues. V was trimmed by 0 bases and J by 7 bases, leaving 9 bases between them. The CDR3 is CASSQETFSGYTF. CDR3 coding DNA: TGCGCCAGCAGCCAAGAAACTTTCTCTGGCTACACCTTC.

The rearrangement joins TRBV15 to TRBJ1-5; the D gene is possibly TRBD1 (6 bases). Per germline, CDR1 LNHNV and CDR2 YYDKDF (reference sequence). With 8 bases removed from V and 6 bases from J, the gap between germline ends came to 20 bases. This CDR3 region has 15 residues. The CDR3 nucleotides are TGTGCCACCGAGAACAGGGTCTACAGAACTCAGCCCCAGCATTTT. Amino acids: CATENRVYRTQPQHF.

The chain combines TRBV15 with TRBJ2-7, with D unresolved. V was pared by 5 bases and J by 6 bases, with 11 bases between. The CDR3 is 12 amino acids. Germline values: CDR1 LNHNV, CDR2 YYDKDF (reference sequence). CDR3: CATSGLSLEQYF. In DNA, the CDR3 is TGTGCCACCAGCGGCCTCTCCCTCGAGCAGTACTTC.

The V call is TRBV5-4, the J call TRBJ2-5; 7 nucleotides match TRBD1. V lost 4 bases, J lost 5 bases, and 17 bases stayed unmatched. The CDR3 spans 17 residues. Germline CDR1 reads SGHNT; CDR2 reads YYREEE (reference sequence). CDR3 amino acids: CASSREGGTGAGETQYF. The DNA of the CDR3 is TGTGCCAGCAGCCGGGAAGGGGGAACAGGGGCTGGGGAGACCCAGTACTTC. The full variable domain, rest sourced from reference TRBV5-4 and TRBJ2-5, is ETGVTQSPTHLIKTRGQQVTLRCSSQSGHNTVSWYQQALGQGPQFIFQYYREEENGRGNFPPRFSGLQFPNYSSELNVNALELDDSALYLCASSREGGTGAGETQYFGPGTRLLVL.

The V and J genes are TRBV4-3 and TRBJ1-2, with no clear D. From germline, CDR1 is LGHNA and CDR2 YSLEER. Trimming removed 6 bases at V and 2 bases at J, with 22 bases between. The length of the CDR3 is 17 residues. The CDR3: CASSQNPNSNSNYGYTF. DNA for the CDR3: TGCGCCAGCAGTCAAAATCCGAACTCGAACTCCAACTATGGCTACACCTTC.